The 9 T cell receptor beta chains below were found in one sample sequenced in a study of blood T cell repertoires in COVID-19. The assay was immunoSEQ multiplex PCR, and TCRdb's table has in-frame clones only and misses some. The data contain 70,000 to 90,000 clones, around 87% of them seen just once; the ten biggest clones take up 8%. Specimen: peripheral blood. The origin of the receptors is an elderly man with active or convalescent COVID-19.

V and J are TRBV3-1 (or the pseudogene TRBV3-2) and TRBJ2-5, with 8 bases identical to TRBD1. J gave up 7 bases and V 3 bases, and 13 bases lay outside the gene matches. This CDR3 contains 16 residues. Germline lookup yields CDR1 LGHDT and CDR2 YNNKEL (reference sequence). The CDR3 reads CASSHQTGASVGTQYF. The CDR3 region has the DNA TGTGCCAGCAGCCACCAGACAGGGGCTTCGGTAGGGACCCAGTACTTC.

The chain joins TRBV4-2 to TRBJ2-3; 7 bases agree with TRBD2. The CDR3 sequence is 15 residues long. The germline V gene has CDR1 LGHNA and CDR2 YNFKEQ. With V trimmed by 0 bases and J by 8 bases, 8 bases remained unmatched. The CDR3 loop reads CASSQDPSGTITQYF. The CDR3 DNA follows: TGTGCCAGCAGCCAAGACCCTAGCGGTACCATTACGCAGTATTTT.

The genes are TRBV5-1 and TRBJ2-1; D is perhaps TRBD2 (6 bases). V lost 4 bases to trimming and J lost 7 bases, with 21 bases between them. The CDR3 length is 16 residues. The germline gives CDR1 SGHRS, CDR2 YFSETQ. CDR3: CASSPQAGSTWNEQFF. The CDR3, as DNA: TGCGCCAGCAGCCCACAGGCGGGATCTACATGGAATGAGCAGTTCTTC. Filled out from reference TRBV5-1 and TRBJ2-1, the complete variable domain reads KAGVTQTPRYLIKTRGQQVTLSCSPISGHRSVSWYQQTPGQGLQFLFEYFSETQRNKGNFPGRFSGRQFSNSRSEMNVSTLELGDSALYLCASSPQAGSTWNEQFFGPGTRLTVL.

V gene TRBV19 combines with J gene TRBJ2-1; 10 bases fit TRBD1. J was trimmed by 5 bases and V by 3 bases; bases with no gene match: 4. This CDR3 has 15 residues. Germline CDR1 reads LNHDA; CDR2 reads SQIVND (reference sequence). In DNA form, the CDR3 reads TGTGCCAGTAGTATCGAGGACAGGGGGGACAATGAGCAGTTCTTC. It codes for CASSIEDRGDNEQFF.

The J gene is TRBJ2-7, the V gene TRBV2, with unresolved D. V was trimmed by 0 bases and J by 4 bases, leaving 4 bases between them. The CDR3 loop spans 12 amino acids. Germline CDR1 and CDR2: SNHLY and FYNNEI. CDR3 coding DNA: TGTGCCAGCAGTGAAGCAGAGTACGAGCAGTACGTC. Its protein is CASSEAEYEQYV.

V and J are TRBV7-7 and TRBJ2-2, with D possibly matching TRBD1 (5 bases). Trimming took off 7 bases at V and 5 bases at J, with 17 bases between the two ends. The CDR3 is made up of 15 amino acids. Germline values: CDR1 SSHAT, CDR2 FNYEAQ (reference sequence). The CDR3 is CASTKTNQGTGELFF. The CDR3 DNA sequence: TGTGCCAGCACCAAAACAAATCAGGGAACCGGGGAGCTGTTTTTT.

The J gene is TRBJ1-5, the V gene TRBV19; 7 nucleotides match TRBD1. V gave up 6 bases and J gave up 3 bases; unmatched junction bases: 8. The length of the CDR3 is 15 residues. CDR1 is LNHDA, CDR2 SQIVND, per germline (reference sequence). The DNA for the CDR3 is TGTGCCAGTAGGAGGACAGGCGAGATCAATCAGCCCCAGCATTTT. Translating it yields CASRRTGEINQPQHF. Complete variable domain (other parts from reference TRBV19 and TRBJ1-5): DGGITQSPKYLFRKEGQNVTLSCEQNLNHDAMYWYRQDPGQGLRLIYYSQIVNDFQKGDIAEGYSVSREKKESFPLTVTSAQKNPTAFYLCASRRTGEINQPQHFGDGTRLSIL.

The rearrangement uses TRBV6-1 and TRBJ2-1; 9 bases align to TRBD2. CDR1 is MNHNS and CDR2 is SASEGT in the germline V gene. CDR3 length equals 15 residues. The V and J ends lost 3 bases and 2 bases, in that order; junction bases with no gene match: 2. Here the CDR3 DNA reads TGTGCCAGCAGTGACGGCGGGAGGGCCTACAATGAGCAGTTCTTC. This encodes CASSDGGRAYNEQFF.

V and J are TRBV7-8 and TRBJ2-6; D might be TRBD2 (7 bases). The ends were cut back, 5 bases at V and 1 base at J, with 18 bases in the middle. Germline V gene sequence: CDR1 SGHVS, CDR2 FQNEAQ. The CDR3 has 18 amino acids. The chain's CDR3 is CASSRSSGGASGANVLTF. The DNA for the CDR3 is TGTGCCAGCAGCCGGTCCAGTGGGGGGGCTTCTGGGGCCAACGTCCTGACTTTC.